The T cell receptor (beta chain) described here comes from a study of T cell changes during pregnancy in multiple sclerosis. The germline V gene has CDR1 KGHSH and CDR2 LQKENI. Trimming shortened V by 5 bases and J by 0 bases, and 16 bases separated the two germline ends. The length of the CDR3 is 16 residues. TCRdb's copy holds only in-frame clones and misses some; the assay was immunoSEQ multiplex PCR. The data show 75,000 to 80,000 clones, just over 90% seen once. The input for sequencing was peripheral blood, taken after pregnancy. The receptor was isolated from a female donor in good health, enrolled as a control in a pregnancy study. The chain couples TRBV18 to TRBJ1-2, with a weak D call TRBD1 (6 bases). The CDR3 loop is CASSSNRDLPNYGYTF. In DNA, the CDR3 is TGTGCCAGCTCATCCAACAGGGATCTCCCTAACTATGGCTACACCTTC.